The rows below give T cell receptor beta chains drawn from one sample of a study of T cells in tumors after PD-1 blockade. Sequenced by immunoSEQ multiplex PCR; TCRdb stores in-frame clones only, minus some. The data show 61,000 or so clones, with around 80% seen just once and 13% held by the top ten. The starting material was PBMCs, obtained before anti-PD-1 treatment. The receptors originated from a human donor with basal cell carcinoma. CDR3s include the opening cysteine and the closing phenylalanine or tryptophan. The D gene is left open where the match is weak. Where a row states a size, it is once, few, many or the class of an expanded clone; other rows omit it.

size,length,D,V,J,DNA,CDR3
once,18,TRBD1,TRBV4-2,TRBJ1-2,TGTGCCAGCAGCCAAGAAGTTTGGCGGGACAGGGAGAGGCATGGCTACACCTTC,CASSQEVWRDRERHGYTF
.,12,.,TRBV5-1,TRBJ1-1,TGCGCCAGCAGCCTCAAGGGTACTGAAGCTTTCTTT,CASSLKGTEAFF
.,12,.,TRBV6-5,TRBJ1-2,TGTGCCAGCAGTCTCGGGTCTTATGGCTACACCTTC,CASSLGSYGYTF
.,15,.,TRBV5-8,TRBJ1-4,TGTGCCAGCAGTAAACGACAGACAACTAATGAAAAACTGTTTTTT,CASSKRQTTNEKLFF
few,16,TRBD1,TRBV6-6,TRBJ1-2,TGTGCCAGCAGTCTCGACAGGGGGCTACAAAACTATGGCTACACCTTC,CASSLDRGLQNYGYTF
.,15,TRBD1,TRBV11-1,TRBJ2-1,TGTGCCAGCAGCTTAGAGGGACAGGGACGCAATGAGCAGTTCTTC,CASSLEGQGRNEQFF
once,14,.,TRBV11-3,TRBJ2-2,TGTGCCAGCAGCTTGTTATCAAACACCGGGGAGCTGTTTTTT,CASSLLSNTGELFF
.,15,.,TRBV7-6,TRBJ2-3,TGTGCCAGCAGCTTAGGGGCGCCCGGGGCAGATACGCAGTATTTT,CASSLGAPGADTQYF
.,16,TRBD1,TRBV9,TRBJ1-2,TGTGCCAGCAGCGATAGCGACAGGGGGCAAAGCTATGGCTACACCTTC,CASSDSDRGQSYGYTF
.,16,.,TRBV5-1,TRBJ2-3,TGCGCCAGCAGCTTGTCGGCGGGGGCACGCACAGATACGCAGTATTTT,CASSLSAGARTDTQYF
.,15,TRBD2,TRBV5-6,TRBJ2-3,TGTGCCAGCAGCCCGGGACTAGCGGGGGAAGATACGCAGTATTTT,CASSPGLAGEDTQYF
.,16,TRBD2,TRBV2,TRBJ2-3,TGTGCCAGCATCAACCCCGGGACTAGCTTCGCAGATACGCAGTATTTT,CASINPGTSFADTQYF
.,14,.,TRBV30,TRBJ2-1,TGTGCCTGGAGCGCCGGCTGGGCGGGGAATGAGCAGTTCTTC,CAWSAGWAGNEQFF
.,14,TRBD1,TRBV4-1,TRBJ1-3,TGCGCCAGCAGCCAAGAGGACAGGACAAACACCATATATTTT,CASSQEDRTNTIYF
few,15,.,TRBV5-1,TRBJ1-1,TGCGCCAGCAGCTCCACAGGAACATCGAACACTGAAGCTTTCTTT,CASSSTGTSNTEAFF
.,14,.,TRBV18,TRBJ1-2,TGTGCCAGCTCACACACCCGGGCGCGGTATGGCTACACCTTC,CASSHTRARYGYTF
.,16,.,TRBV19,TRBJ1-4,TGTGCCAGTCACTTAAGACACGGGCCAACTAATGAAAAACTGTTTTTT,CASHLRHGPTNEKLFF
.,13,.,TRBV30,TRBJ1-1,TGTGCCTGGGGGAGGGGAATGAACACTGAAGCTTTCTTT,CAWGRGMNTEAFF
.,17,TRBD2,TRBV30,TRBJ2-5,TGTGCCTGGAGTGTAGTGACTAGCGGGGGCCTCCAAGAGACCCAGTACTTC,CAWSVVTSGGLQETQYF
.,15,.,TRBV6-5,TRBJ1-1,TGTGCCAGCAGTCTAGCAGCCCCTCCGAACACTGAAGCTTTCTTT,CASSLAAPPNTEAFF
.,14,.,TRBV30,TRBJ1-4,TGTGCCTGGAGTAGGGGAGGGCTTAATGAAAAACTGTTTTTT,CAWSRGGLNEKLFF
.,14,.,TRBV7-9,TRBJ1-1,TGTGCCAGCAGCTTAGAGGGGTACGTCACTGAAGCTTTCTTT,CASSLEGYVTEAFF
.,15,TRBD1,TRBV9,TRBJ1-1,TGTGCCAGCAGCGTATCCGGGACAGGGCACACTGAAGCTTTCTTT,CASSVSGTGHTEAFF
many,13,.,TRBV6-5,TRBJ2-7,TGTGCCAGCAGTTACGGCCTATCCTACGAGCAGTACTTC,CASSYGLSYEQYF
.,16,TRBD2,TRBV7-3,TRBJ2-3,TGTGCCAGCAGCAGCGGACTAGCGGGGGAAGCAGATACGCAGTATTTT,CASSSGLAGEADTQYF
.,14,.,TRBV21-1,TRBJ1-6,TGTGCCAGCAGCAGGCCGGGAATTAATTCACCCCTCCACTTT,CASSRPGINSPLHF
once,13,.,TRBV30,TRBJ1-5,TGTGCCTGCAAAGGGAACAGCAATCAGCCCCAGCATTTT,CACKGNSNQPQHF
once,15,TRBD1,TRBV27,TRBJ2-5,TGTGCCAGCAGTTTAACCAGACAGGGCTTCGAGACCCAGTACTTC,CASSLTRQGFETQYF
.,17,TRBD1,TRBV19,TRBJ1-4,TGTGCCAGTAGCCTCAGGGGGCAGACCCCAACTAATGAAAAACTGTTTTTT,CASSLRGQTPTNEKLFF
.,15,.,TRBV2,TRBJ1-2,TGTGCCAGCAGTGAAATTACCGAAATTGACTATGGCTACACCTTC,CASSEITEIDYGYTF
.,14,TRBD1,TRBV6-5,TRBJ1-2,TGTGCCAGCAGATACAGGGGCGTAAACTATGGCTACACCTTC,CASRYRGVNYGYTF
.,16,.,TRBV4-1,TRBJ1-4,TGCGCCAGCAGCCAAGATCCCCCCGGGAGGGGTGAAAAACTGTTTTTT,CASSQDPPGRGEKLFF
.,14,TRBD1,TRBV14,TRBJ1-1,TGTGCCAGCAGCCAATTCCAGGGGGCACCTGAAGCTTTCTTT,CASSQFQGAPEAFF
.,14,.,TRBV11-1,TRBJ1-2,TGTGCCAGCAGCCCGAGAACGACAGGTTATGGCTACACCTTC,CASSPRTTGYGYTF
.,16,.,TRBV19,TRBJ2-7,TGTGCCAGTAGTATATTTGGCGGCTCCAGCTCCTACGAGCAGTACTTC,CASSIFGGSSSYEQYF
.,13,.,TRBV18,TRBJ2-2,TGTGCCAGCTCACAAGACATGAACGGGGAGCTGTTTTTT,CASSQDMNGELFF
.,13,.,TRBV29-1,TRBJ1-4,TGCAGCGTTGGGAAGGGACCGACAGAAAAACTGTTTTTT,CSVGKGPTEKLFF
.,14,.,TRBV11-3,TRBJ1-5,TGTGCCAGCAGCCGAGAGAATAGCAATCAGCCCCAGCATTTT,CASSRENSNQPQHF
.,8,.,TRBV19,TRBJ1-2,TGTGCCAGTAGTCGCTACACCTTC,CASSRYTF
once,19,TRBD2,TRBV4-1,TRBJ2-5,TGCGCCAGCAGCCCGACAGGACTAGCGGGGGGCGCCAAGGTTAGGACCCAGTACTTC,CASSPTGLAGGAKVRTQYF
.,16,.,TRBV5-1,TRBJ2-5,TGCGCCAGCAGCTTGGCAATGCAGGAGTCCCAAGAGACCCAGTACTTC,CASSLAMQESQETQYF
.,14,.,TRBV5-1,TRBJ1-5,TGCGCCAGCAGCCCGAGGGGCGGGGGACAGCCCCAGCATTTT,CASSPRGGGQPQHF
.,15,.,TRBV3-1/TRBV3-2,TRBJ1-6,TGTGCCAGCAGCTCGCGCGAGCGCTTGAATTCACCCCTCCACTTT,CASSSRERLNSPLHF
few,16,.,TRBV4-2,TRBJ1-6,TGTGCCAGCAGCCAAGATCAAGCAGGGCGGGATTCACCCCTCCACTTT,CASSQDQAGRDSPLHF
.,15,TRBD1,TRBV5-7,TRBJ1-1,TGTGCCAGCGCGGACAGGGGTTTAATGAACACTGAAGCTTTCTTT,CASADRGLMNTEAFF
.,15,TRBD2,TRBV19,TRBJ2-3,TGTGCCAGTCGGGTAACTAGCGGGGGGTCAGATACGCAGTATTTT,CASRVTSGGSDTQYF
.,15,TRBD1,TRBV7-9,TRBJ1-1,TGTGCCAGCAGCTTAGGAGGGGGCGCGAGCACTGAAGCTTTCTTT,CASSLGGGASTEAFF
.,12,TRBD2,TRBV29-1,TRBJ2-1,TGCAGCGTTGGTCTAGCGGGGGGCCAGCAGTTCTTC,CSVGLAGGQQFF
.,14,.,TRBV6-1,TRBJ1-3,TGTGCCAGCAGTGAACCCGGCCTGAGAAACACCATATATTTT,CASSEPGLRNTIYF
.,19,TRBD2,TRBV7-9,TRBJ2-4,TGTGCCAGCAGCCCGCGACTAGCGGGGGGTCCGCAATGGAAAAACATTCAGTACTTC,CASSPRLAGGPQWKNIQYF
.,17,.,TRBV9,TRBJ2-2,TGTGCCAGCAGCGTAGAGGTTCGGACTACGAACACCGGGGAGCTGTTTTTT,CASSVEVRTTNTGELFF
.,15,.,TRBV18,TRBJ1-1,TGTGCCAGCTCAGTTCGGTCGACAGAAAACACTGAAGCTTTCTTT,CASSVRSTENTEAFF
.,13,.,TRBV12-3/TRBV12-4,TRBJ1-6,TGTGCCAGCAGCCTTAAGCAGAATTCACCCCTCCACTTT,CASSLKQNSPLHF
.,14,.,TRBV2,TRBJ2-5,TGTGCCAGTTCTCAGTCCTGGGCCCAAGAGACCCAGTACTTC,CASSQSWAQETQYF
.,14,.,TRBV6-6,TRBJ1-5,TGTGCCAGCATTTTCGCACCCCGCAATCAGCCCCAGCATTTT,CASIFAPRNQPQHF